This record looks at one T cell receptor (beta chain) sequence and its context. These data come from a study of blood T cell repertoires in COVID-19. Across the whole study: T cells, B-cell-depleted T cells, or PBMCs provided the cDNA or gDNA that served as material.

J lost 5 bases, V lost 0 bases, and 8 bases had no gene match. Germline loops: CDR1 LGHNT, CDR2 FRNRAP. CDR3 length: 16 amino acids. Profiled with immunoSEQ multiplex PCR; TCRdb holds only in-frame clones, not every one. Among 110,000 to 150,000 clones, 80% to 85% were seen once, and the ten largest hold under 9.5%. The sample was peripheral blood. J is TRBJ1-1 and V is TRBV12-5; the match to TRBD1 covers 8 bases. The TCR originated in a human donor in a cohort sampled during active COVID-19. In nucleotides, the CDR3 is TGTGCTAGTGGTTTGGTACCAGGGGGCCGGGATACTGAAGCTTTCTTT. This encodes CASGLVPGGRDTEAFF.